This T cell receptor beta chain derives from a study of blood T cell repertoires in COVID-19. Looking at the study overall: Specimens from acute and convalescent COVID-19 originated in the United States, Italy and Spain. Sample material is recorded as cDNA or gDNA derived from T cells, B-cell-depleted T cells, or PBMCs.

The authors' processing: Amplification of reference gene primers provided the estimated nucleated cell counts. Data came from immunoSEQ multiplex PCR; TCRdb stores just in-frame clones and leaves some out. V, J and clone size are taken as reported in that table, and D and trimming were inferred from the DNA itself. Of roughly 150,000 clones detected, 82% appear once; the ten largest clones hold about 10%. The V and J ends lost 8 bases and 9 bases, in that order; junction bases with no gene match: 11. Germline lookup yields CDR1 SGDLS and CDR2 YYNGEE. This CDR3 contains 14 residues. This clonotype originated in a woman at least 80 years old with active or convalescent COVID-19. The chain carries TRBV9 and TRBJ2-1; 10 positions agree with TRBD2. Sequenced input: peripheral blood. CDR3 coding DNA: TGTGCCAGTAACCGGGCTAGCGGGAGTATTGAGCAGTTCTTC. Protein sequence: CASNRASGSIEQFF.